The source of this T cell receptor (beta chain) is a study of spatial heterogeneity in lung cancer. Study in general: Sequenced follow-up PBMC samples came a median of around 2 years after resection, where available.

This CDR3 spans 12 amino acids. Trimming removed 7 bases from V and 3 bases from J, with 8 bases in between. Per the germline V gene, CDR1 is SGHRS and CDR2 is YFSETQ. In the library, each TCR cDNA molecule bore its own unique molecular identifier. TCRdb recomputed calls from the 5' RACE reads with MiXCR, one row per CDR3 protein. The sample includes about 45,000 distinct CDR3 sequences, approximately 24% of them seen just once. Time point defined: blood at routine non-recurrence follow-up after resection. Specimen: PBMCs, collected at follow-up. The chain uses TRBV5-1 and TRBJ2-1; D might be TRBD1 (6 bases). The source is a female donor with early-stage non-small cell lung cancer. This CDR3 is CASSDSYNEQFF. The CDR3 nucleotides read TGCGCCAGCTCGGACAGCTACAATGAGCAGTTCTTC. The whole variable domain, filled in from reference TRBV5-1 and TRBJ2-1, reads KAGVTQTPRYLIKTRGQQVTLSCSPISGHRSVSWYQQTPGQGLQFLFEYFSETQRNKGNFPGRFSGRQFSNSRSEMNVSTLELGDSALYLCASSDSYNEQFFGPGTRLTVL.